The T cell receptor (beta chain) described here comes from a study of Graves' ophthalmopathy and Graves' hyperthyroidism. Looking at the study overall: Calling hyperthyroidism stable required that no ophthalmopathy show up within 18 months of follow-up.

Germline values: CDR1 DFQATT, CDR2 SNEGSKA (reference sequence). The V gene end was trimmed by 5 bases and the J gene end by 3 bases; junction bases not matched to a gene: 4. This CDR3 contains 14 residues. RNA transcripts yielded amplified TCR beta CDR3 regions. After a first-round RT-PCR with HTBI primers, a second-round multiplex PCR was run. TCRdb independently ran MiXCR on the multiplex PCR reads; one entry per CDR3 protein. The repertoire consists of over a million distinct CDR3 sequences, with about two fifths occurring once and the leading ten covering 11%. Sequencing used peripheral blood or thyroid tissue (not recorded which). This receptor was identified in an adult man with Graves' hyperthyroidism. The rearrangement uses TRBV20-1 and TRBJ1-6; 7 bases map to TRBD1. The CDR3 coding sequence is TGCAGTGCTTGGACAGGAGACTATAATTCACCCCTCCACTTT. Its translation is CSAWTGDYNSPLHF.